This TCR beta chain was observed in a study of breast tumors, draining lymph nodes, adjacent tissues. The lymph nodes were axillary draining lymph nodes from breast cancer patients. TCRdb ran MiXCR on the multiplex PCR reads and lists one entry per CDR3 protein. The sample has 250,000 or so distinct CDR3 sequences, roughly 30% seen once; the top ten hold 1.1%. In this sample, this clonotype turned up a few times. The antigen is unknown. There are 15 residues in the CDR3. V gave up 7 bases and J gave up 7 bases, with 20 bases separating them. Looked up from germline, CDR1 is MNHNY and CDR2 is SVGAGI (reference sequence). Study results and caveats: Compared with lymph nodes, tumors were less diverse; compared with nontumor tissue, more. Most tumor T cells seemingly derive from lymph node, then expand in tumor. Compared with basal-like, luminal-like tumors shared significantly more repertoire with nontumor tissue.

The chain joins TRBV6-6 to TRBJ2-1, with D tentatively TRBD2 (5 bases). This clonotype was obtained from a female donor with breast cancer. Some clones in this sample may be carry-over from other donors' samples. The specimen sequenced was axillary lymph node tissue. The CDR3 region has the DNA TGTGCCAGCATCCTGGGAGACTACGGTAGGAATGAGCAGTTCTTC. It codes for CASILGDYGRNEQFF.